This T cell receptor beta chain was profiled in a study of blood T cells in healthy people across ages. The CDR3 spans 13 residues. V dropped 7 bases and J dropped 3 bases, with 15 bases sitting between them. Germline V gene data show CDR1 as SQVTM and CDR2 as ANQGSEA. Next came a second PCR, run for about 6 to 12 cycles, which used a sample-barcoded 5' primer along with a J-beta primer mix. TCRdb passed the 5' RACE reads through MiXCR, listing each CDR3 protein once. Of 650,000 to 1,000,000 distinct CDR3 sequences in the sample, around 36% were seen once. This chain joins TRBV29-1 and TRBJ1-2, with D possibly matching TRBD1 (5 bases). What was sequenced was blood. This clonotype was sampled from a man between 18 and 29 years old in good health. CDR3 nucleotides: TGCAGCGGGCTGGATGGGGGGGACTATGGCTACACCTTC. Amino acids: CSGLDGGDYGYTF.